This T cell receptor beta chain was sequenced in a study of Ad26.COV2.S vaccination and SARS-CoV-2 variants. Study context: Doses of Ad26.COV2.S were injected into muscle once or twice, 56 days apart.

Whole-study findings and limits: Higher spike-specific TCR breadth was found in vaccine recipients than in placebo recipients.

Trimming removed 0 bases at V and 5 bases at J, with 13 bases between. CDR1 and CDR2 from the germline V gene are LNHNV and YYDKDF (reference sequence). The CDR3 covers 15 residues. Treatment: 15 to 20 received Ad26.COV2.S at low or high dose, single or two shots; 5 received placebo; per-sample allocation not given. Sampling was performed 63 days after the first vaccine or placebo injection. Points on this clone: The antigen is undetermined.

TCRdb keeps only in-frame clones here, not all; method: immunoSEQ multiplex PCR. Found here are about 350,000 clones, roughly 85% of them singletons; the top ten hold about 3.3%. This receptor was obtained from a person between 18 and 65 years old who received the Ad26.COV2.S COVID-19 vaccine or a placebo. The sample in question was peripheral blood, obtained in a trial of Ad26.COV2.S vaccine versus placebo. V gene TRBV15 combines with J gene TRBJ1-2, with D possibly matching TRBD1 (5 bases). The CDR3: CATSRDGSGYYGYTF. The CDR3 DNA follows: TGTGCCACCAGCAGAGATGGCTCAGGGTATTATGGCTACACCTTC.